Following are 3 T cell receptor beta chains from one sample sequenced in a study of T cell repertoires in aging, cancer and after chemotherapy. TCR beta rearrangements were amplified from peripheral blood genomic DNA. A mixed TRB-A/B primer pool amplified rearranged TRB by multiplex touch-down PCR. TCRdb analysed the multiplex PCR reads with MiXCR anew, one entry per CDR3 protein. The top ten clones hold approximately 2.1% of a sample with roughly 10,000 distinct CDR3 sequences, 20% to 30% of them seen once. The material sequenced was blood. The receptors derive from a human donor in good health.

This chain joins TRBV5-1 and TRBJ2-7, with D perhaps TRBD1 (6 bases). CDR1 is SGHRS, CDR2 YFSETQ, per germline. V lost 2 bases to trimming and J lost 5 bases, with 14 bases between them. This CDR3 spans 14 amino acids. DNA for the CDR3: TGCGCCAGCAGCTTCTACCGGGACACAGACGAGCAGTACTTC. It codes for CASSFYRDTDEQYF.

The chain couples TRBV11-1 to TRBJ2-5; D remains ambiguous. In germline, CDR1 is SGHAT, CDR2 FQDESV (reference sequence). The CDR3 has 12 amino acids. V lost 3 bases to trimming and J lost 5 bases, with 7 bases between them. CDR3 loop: CASSLFGETQYF. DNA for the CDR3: TGTGCCAGCAGCTTGTTCGGGGAGACCCAGTACTTC.

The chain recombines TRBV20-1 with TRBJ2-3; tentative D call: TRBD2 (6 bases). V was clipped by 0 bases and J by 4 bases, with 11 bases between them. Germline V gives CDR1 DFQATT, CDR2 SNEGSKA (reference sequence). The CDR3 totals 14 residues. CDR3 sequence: CSARDRAGPDTQYF. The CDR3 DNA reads TGCAGTGCTAGAGATCGAGCGGGTCCAGATACGCAGTATTTT.